One and the same sample provided the 26 T cell receptor beta chains below, sequenced in a study of shared clonotypes between healthy human individuals. The protocol was immunoSEQ multiplex PCR, while the TCRdb copy is restricted to in-frame clones and leaves out a portion. The sample lists over 2,000,000 clones, 90% to 95% occurring once. Only CD45RO-negative cells positively selected for CCR7 counted as naive CD8 cells, so terminally differentiated effector memory CD45RA+ cells were excluded. What was sequenced was naive CD8+ T cells from PBMCs. Every receptor here comes from a man aged 18 to 29 in good health. Some clones in this sample may be carry-over from other donors' samples.

This rearrangement joins TRBV27 to TRBJ2-5, with 8 bases matching TRBD1. Germline trimming cut 3 bases from V and 5 bases from J; bases unmatched to any gene: 11. Germline V gives CDR1 MNHEY, CDR2 SMNVEV (reference sequence). This CDR3 region has 16 residues. The CDR3 loop reads CASSLRQGLLGETQYF. CDR3 sequence (DNA): TGTGCCAGCAGTTTGCGACAGGGGCTCCTTGGTGAGACCCAGTACTTC.

This clone has only one observation. The chain has TRBV6-5 and TRBJ2-7; D gene ambiguous. Germline V gene sequence: CDR1 MNHEY, CDR2 SVGAGI. The CDR3 is 15 amino acids. V was shortened by 0 bases and J by 1 base, with 10 bases between the two germline ends. CDR3 sequence reads: CASSYSDAPSYEQYF. The CDR3 DNA is TGTGCCAGCAGTTACTCGGACGCGCCATCCTACGAGCAGTACTTC.

The CDR3 DNA is TGTGCCAGCCGATCAGGTATTAAGAGCTACACCTTC. Amino acids: CASRSGIKSYTF. The rearrangement uses TRBV18 and TRBJ1-2; unclear D gene. This CDR3 has 12 amino acids. The V gene's germline CDR1 is KGHSH and CDR2 LQKENI. The V end was cut by 8 bases, the J end by 9 bases, with 16 bases between.

The genes are TRBV9 and TRBJ1-1, with 11 bases matching TRBD1. Germline-derived CDR1 and CDR2 are SGDLS and YYNGEE. Trimming took 3 bases from V and 11 from J; bases not matched to a gene: 12. There are 15 residues in the CDR3. This CDR3 reads CASSGPGQGGRAAFF. The CDR3 nucleotides are TGTGCCAGCAGCGGACCGGGACAGGGGGGCCGAGCCGCTTTCTTT.

The chain employs TRBV5-6 and TRBJ1-4; D is undetermined. The CDR3 is made up of 14 amino acids. V lost 3 bases, J lost 4 bases, and 10 bases lay in between. Germline-derived CDR1 and CDR2 are SGHDT and YYEEEE. Written as DNA, the CDR3 is TGTGCCAGCAGCTCGGCGCTATTTAATGAAAAACTGTTTTTT. Protein product: CASSSALFNEKLFF.

The chain couples TRBV27 to TRBJ1-1, with 10 nucleotides matching TRBD1. The CDR3 loop spans 14 amino acids. The germline CDR1 and CDR2 sequences are MNHEY and SMNVEV (reference sequence). Unmatched junction bases numbered 3, after V lost 3 bases and J lost 5 bases. CDR3 bases: TGTGCCAGCAGTTTTGACAGGGGGCGGACTGAAGCTTTCTTT. Protein sequence: CASSFDRGRTEAFF.

The V call is TRBV29-1, the J call TRBJ2-7, with 9 bases aligning to TRBD1. There are 15 residues in the CDR3. Germline CDR1 and CDR2: SQVTM and ANQGSEA. V was pared by 0 bases and J by 2 bases, with 5 bases of the junction left unmatched. The CDR3 here is CSVEEGGTGPYEQYF. CDR3 nucleotide sequence: TGCAGCGTTGAAGAGGGTGGGACAGGGCCCTACGAGCAGTACTTC.

The V and J genes are TRBV7-6 and TRBJ2-2, with 7 nucleotides matching TRBD1. Germline V gene lookup returns CDR1 SGHVS and CDR2 FNYEAQ. This CDR3 region has 16 residues. With V trimmed by 4 bases and J by 3 bases, 8 bases remained unmatched. CDR3 DNA sequence: TGTGCCAGCAGCTCACGACAGGGCCGAGACACCGGGGAGCTGTTTTTT. It codes for CASSSRQGRDTGELFF.

This chain uses TRBV30 with TRBJ2-7; D is unresolved. CDR1 is GTSNPN, CDR2 SVGIG, per germline (reference sequence). Deletions cut 0 bases from V and 2 bases from J, with 8 bases between. There are 13 residues in the CDR3. The CDR3 DNA follows: TGTGCCTGGAGTGTTGTTTTGGCCTACGAGCAGTACTTC. It is translated as CAWSVVLAYEQYF.

In its sample, this clone was seen once. The genes are TRBV5-1 and TRBJ2-5; 8 bases map to TRBD1. The J call may be wrong; the DNA end is better matched by TRBJ2-7. Germline V gene data show CDR1 as SGHRS and CDR2 as YFSETQ. The CDR3 consists of 14 residues. CDR3: CASSDGTGAYEQYF. The CDR3 DNA reads as TGCGCCAGCAGCGACGGGACAGGAGCCTACGAGCAGTACTTC.

The table lists this clone with a count of one. V usage is TRBV2 and J usage is TRBJ2-1; TRBD2 matches at 12 bases. The CDR3 length is 15 residues. With 6 bases clipped from V and 7 bases from J, the junction kept 7 bases outside the gene matches. CDR1 and CDR2 from the germline V gene are SNHLY and FYNNEI. The CDR3 sequence is CASRATSGSRNEQFF. DNA of the CDR3: TGTGCCAGCAGGGCGACTAGCGGGAGTCGGAATGAGCAGTTCTTC.

This clone was found a few times. This chain joins TRBV10-2 and TRBJ1-5; D gene unclear. Germline CDR1 WSHSY, CDR2 SAAADI. The ends were cut back, 4 bases at V and 4 bases at J, with 5 bases in the middle. The CDR3 extends over 12 amino acids. The CDR3 DNA is TGCGCCAGCAGTGTAGGGAATCAGCCCCAGCATTTT. Protein: CASSVGNQPQHF.

The rearrangement links TRBV27 to TRBJ2-3; the match to TRBD1 covers 8 bases. V lost 5 bases and J lost 6; bases outside the gene matches: 16. The CDR3 consists of 17 residues. Germline loops: CDR1 MNHEY, CDR2 SMNVEV (reference sequence). CDR3 sequence reads: CASSALRGQFKRDTQYF. The CDR3 nucleotides are TGTGCCAGCAGTGCCCTCAGGGGGCAATTCAAACGGGATACGCAGTATTTT.

The chain employs TRBV27 and TRBJ2-1; 9 bases line up with TRBD2. The trim removed 3 bases at V and 5 bases at J, leaving 5 bases unmatched. Germline CDR1 and CDR2: MNHEY and SMNVEV (reference sequence). The CDR3 sequence is 15 residues long. The CDR3 loop is CASSFLASGDNEQFF. Here the CDR3 DNA reads TGTGCCAGCAGTTTTTTGGCTAGCGGGGACAATGAGCAGTTCTTC.

V gene TRBV28 combines with J gene TRBJ2-7, with 14 positions matching TRBD2. CDR3 length: 14 residues. V shed 5 bases and J 5 bases; nucleotides not matched to a gene: 2. Germline values: CDR1 MDHEN, CDR2 SYDVKM. CDR3 DNA: TGTGCCAGCAGTCCGACTAGCGGGAGGGACGAGCAGTACTTC. It encodes CASSPTSGRDEQYF.

The chain employs TRBV2 and TRBJ2-3; 8 bases map to TRBD1. Germline CDR1 reads SNHLY; CDR2 reads FYNNEI. The trim removed 5 bases at V and 1 base at J, leaving 5 bases unmatched. This CDR3 is 15 amino acids long. The CDR3 nucleotides are TGTGCCAGCAGTTATCCGGGACAGGGCACAGATACGCAGTATTTT. It yields the protein CASSYPGQGTDTQYF.

The chain joins TRBV14 to TRBJ2-7, with D possibly matching TRBD1 (6 bases). The CDR3 runs 16 residues. Germline V gives CDR1 SGHDN, CDR2 FVKESK. Trimming took 1 base from V and 0 from J, leaving 13 bases between them. CDR3 in amino acids: CASSQGYPDSSYEQYF. CDR3 nucleotides: TGTGCCAGCAGCCAAGGATACCCGGACAGCTCCTACGAGCAGTACTTC.

The J gene is TRBJ1-1, the V gene TRBV6-6, with D possibly TRBD1 on 6 matching bases. V was cut by 5 bases and J by 0 bases, with 10 bases left in between. CDR3 length: 14 residues. Germline V CDR1 and CDR2: MNHNY, SVGAGI (reference sequence). Written as DNA, the CDR3 is TGTGCCAGCAGTCCCAACAGGGTGAACACTGAAGCTTTCTTT. Protein sequence: CASSPNRVNTEAFF.

The chain employs TRBV19 and TRBJ1-1; 7 bases line up with TRBD1. The CDR3 is 14 amino acids. CDR1 is LNHDA and CDR2 is SQIVND in the germline V gene (reference sequence). With 6 bases clipped from V and 4 bases from J, the junction kept 8 bases outside the gene matches. The CDR3 region is CASRPTGEGTEAFF. For the CDR3, the DNA is TGTGCCAGTAGGCCTACAGGGGAGGGCACTGAAGCTTTCTTT.

This chain joins TRBV6-4 and TRBJ2-5; D may be TRBD2 (6 bases). Germline V gives CDR1 MRHNA, CDR2 SNTAGT. The CDR3 extends over 14 amino acids. V lost 5 bases and J 5 bases, leaving 15 bases between the germline ends. The CDR3 DNA is TGTGCCAGCAGTAAGTTAGCGGTACGGGAGACCCAGTACTTC. It translates to CASSKLAVRETQYF.

The chain employs TRBV27 and TRBJ2-1; tentatively, D is TRBD2 (7 bases). Germline loops: CDR1 MNHEY, CDR2 SMNVEV (reference sequence). The CDR3 runs to 16 residues. Trimming pared 0 bases from V and 6 bases from J, leaving 15 bases between. CDR3 loop: CASSLSAGHSFNEQFF. The CDR3 DNA sequence: TGTGCCAGCAGTTTATCAGCGGGACATAGCTTCAATGAGCAGTTCTTC.

This rearrangement joins TRBV5-1 to TRBJ2-3; tentatively, D is TRBD2 (5 bases). This CDR3 spans 14 amino acids. Trimming pared 2 bases from V and 4 bases from J, leaving 11 bases between. The germline CDR1 and CDR2 sequences are SGHRS and YFSETQ. The CDR3 protein is CASSFHLASDTQYF. The CDR3 DNA is TGCGCCAGCAGCTTCCATCTAGCCTCAGATACGCAGTATTTT.

The rearrangement links TRBV27 to TRBJ2-7, with 8 bases matching TRBD1. Germline lookup yields CDR1 MNHEY and CDR2 SMNVEV (reference sequence). The CDR3 extends over 14 amino acids. V lost 6 bases, J lost 4 bases, and 8 bases stayed unmatched. The CDR3 protein is CASRRGQEGYEQYF. For the CDR3, the DNA is TGTGCCAGCAGGCGGGGACAGGAAGGATACGAGCAGTACTTC.

The chain is built from TRBV11-2 and TRBJ2-7, with 7 bases identical to TRBD1. Germline CDR1 is SGHAT and CDR2 is FQNNGV. The CDR3 is 15 amino acids. J was trimmed by 6 bases and V by 5 bases; bases with no gene match: 13. The CDR3 sequence is CASSRLRDSPFEQYF. In DNA form, the CDR3 reads TGTGCCAGCAGCCGACTCCGGGACAGCCCTTTCGAGCAGTACTTC.

This sequence joins TRBV19 and TRBJ2-7; 8 bases agree with TRBD1. The junction had 7 bases not matched to a gene; V was cut back by 3 bases and J by 3 bases. Germline V gene sequence: CDR1 LNHDA, CDR2 SQIVND (reference sequence). CDR3 length equals 15 residues. The CDR3: CASSIATGVLYEQYF. The CDR3 nucleotides are TGTGCCAGTAGTATCGCGACAGGGGTGCTCTACGAGCAGTACTTC.

The chain is built from TRBV10-1 and TRBJ1-4; D not certain. In germline, CDR1 is WNHNN, CDR2 SYGVQD (reference sequence). This CDR3 contains 15 residues. V lost 7 bases and J lost 7, with 19 bases in between. CDR3: CASNEFDVTGEKLFF. The CDR3 region has the DNA TGCGCCAGCAACGAATTTGACGTCACTGGTGAAAAACTGTTTTTT.